This T cell receptor (beta chain) was captured in a study of T cells in Graves' hyperthyroidism and ophthalmopathy. What was amplified from RNA transcripts were TCR beta CDR3 regions. First-round RT-PCR with HTBI primers amplified the TCR CDR3 region. TCRdb re-analysed the multiplex PCR reads in MiXCR, keeping a single row per CDR3 protein. Of more than 650,000 distinct CDR3 sequences in the sample, 12% to 15% are singletons; the top ten hold 9.5% to 13%. Each patient was aged 18 to 65 and had newly diagnosed hyperthyroidism of under 2 months' duration. Study observations and caveats: Patients with ophthalmopathy were separated from those with stable hyperthyroidism by a 13 V-J model. Peripheral blood also featured most of the thyroid clonotypes expanded above 0.001.

The germline V gene has CDR1 LGHDT and CDR2 YNNKEL (reference sequence). V was clipped by 1 base and J by 5 bases, with 11 bases between them. This CDR3 comprises 14 residues. This clonotype has a count of ten or more. Its antigen is not known. The sequencing sample was made of blood. The clonotype comes from a woman between 18 and 30 years old with Graves' hyperthyroidism. The chain combines TRBV3-1 with TRBJ1-1; D is possibly TRBD1 (5 bases). Written as DNA, the CDR3 is TGTGCCAGCAGCCAAGGGGGCTATGGAACTGAAGCTTTCTTT. Protein: CASSQGGYGTEAFF.